The 24 T cell receptor beta chains below were found in one sample sequenced in a study of blood T cells in healthy people across ages. A sample-barcoded 5' primer and a J-beta primer mix were used in a second PCR of about 6 to 12 cycles. MiXCR, run by TCRdb on the 5' RACE reads, gives a single entry per CDR3 protein. The data hold 700,000 or so distinct CDR3 sequences, with 40% to 50% observed a single time. The sample was blood. All receptors come from an elderly man in good health.

In this sample, this clonotype turned up many times. The V call is TRBV7-2, the J call TRBJ2-5; TRBD2 agrees at 11 bases. Germline loops: CDR1 SGHTA, CDR2 FQGNSA. This CDR3 is 14 amino acids long. V was clipped by 5 bases and J by 5 bases; unmatched bases: 4. The CDR3 protein is CASSGSGRGETQYF. The CDR3 nucleotides are TGTGCCAGCAGCGGTAGCGGGAGGGGGGAGACCCAGTACTTC.

This clonotype was observed a handful of times. This chain connects TRBV6-2 or TRBV6-3 to TRBJ2-3; D unresolved. Between the trimmed V and J ends, which lost 2 bases and 5 bases, there was a span of 5 bases. The CDR3 sequence is 12 residues long. The germline V gene has CDR1 MNHEY and CDR2 SVGEGT. As DNA, the CDR3 is TGTGCCAGCAGTTACATTGAAGATACGCAGTATTTT. This gives the protein CASSYIEDTQYF.

A few counts support this clonotype. This rearrangement joins TRBV5-5 to TRBJ2-1; 9 bases are a match to TRBD1. Germline V gene sequence: CDR1 SGHKS, CDR2 YYEKEE (reference sequence). The CDR3 covers 15 residues. V was pared by 4 bases and J by 1 base, with 3 bases of the junction left unmatched. The CDR3 loop is CASSTTGGSYNEQFF. The CDR3 bases are TGTGCCAGCAGCACGACAGGGGGATCCTACAATGAGCAGTTCTTC.

This clonotype has only a few counts. The rearrangement links TRBV7-9 to TRBJ2-4, with D tentatively TRBD1 (6 bases). The CDR3 runs to 19 residues. Trimming took off 1 base at V and 3 bases at J, with 22 bases between the two ends. Germline values: CDR1 SEHNR, CDR2 FQNEAQ (reference sequence). CDR3 amino acids: CASSLVSQTGPKVKNIQYF. The CDR3 DNA sequence: TGTGCCAGCAGCTTAGTAAGTCAAACAGGGCCGAAAGTCAAAAACATTCAGTACTTC.

This clonotype was seen only a few times. The V and J genes are TRBV4-3 and TRBJ2-3; 12 bases are shared with TRBD2. Germline CDR1 is LGHNA and CDR2 is YSLEER. CDR3 length: 19 amino acids. The V and J ends lost 0 bases and 2 bases, in that order; junction bases with no gene match: 9. CDR3 amino acids: CASSQDGASGRDLTDTQYF. Here the CDR3 DNA reads TGCGCCAGCAGCCAAGATGGGGCTAGCGGGAGGGACCTCACAGATACGCAGTATTTT.

The rearrangement links TRBV10-3 to TRBJ2-7; 10 positions agree with TRBD2. The J call is uncertain, as TRBJ2-5 better fits the DNA end. The CDR3 spans 15 residues. Germline loops: CDR1 ENHRY, CDR2 SYGVKD. The CDR3 DNA reads as TGTGCCATCAGTGGTAGCGGGGGGCTACAAGAGACCCAGTACTTC. Translation: CAISGSGGLQETQYF.

V gene TRBV20-1 combines with J gene TRBJ2-3, with D possibly TRBD2 on 6 matching bases. Germline CDR1 is DFQATT and CDR2 is SNEGSKA (reference sequence). This CDR3 contains 14 residues. Between the trimmed V and J ends, which lost 6 bases and 4 bases, there was a span of 17 bases. In DNA, the CDR3 is TGCAGTGCGTGGACTGGCGGGGAGGCAGATACGCAGTATTTT. It codes for CSAWTGGEADTQYF.

The genes are TRBV4-3 and TRBJ2-7; 9 nucleotides agree with TRBD2. V gave up 0 bases and J gave up 3 bases; unmatched junction bases: 12. Looked up from germline, CDR1 is LGHNA and CDR2 is YSLEER. This CDR3 spans 18 amino acids. The CDR3 region is CASSQEYGGRAANYEQYF. CDR3 sequence (DNA): TGCGCCAGCAGCCAAGAATATGGCGGGAGGGCAGCCAACTACGAGCAGTACTTC.

This clonotype turned up a few times. The chain carries TRBV20-1 and TRBJ2-3, with 8 positions matching TRBD2. The CDR3 consists of 13 residues. The J segment lost 5 bases and the V segment lost 6 bases, leaving 7 bases of the junction unmatched. Germline CDR1 DFQATT, CDR2 SNEGSKA (reference sequence). CDR3: CSAKAGAGDTQYF. The CDR3 DNA sequence: TGCAGTGCCAAAGCGGGGGCGGGAGATACGCAGTATTTT.

V and J are TRBV24-1 and TRBJ2-3; unclear D gene. V was clipped by 1 base and J by 4 bases, with 2 bases between them. The CDR3 contains 12 residues. The germline V gene has CDR1 KGHDR and CDR2 SFDVKD. The CDR3, as DNA: TGTGCCACCAGTGATTTCTCAGATACGCAGTATTTT. This gives the protein CATSDFSDTQYF.

The gene calls are TRBV20-1 and TRBJ2-1; D gene uncertain. CDR1 and CDR2 (germline): DFQATT, SNEGSKA (reference sequence). The CDR3 contains 13 residues. Trimming pared 1 base from V and 5 bases from J, leaving 9 bases between. The chain's CDR3 is CSARVVLNNEQFF. The CDR3 region has the DNA TGCAGTGCTAGAGTTGTACTGAACAATGAGCAGTTCTTC.

CDR3 in amino acids: CASKDRPSSGANVLTF. In DNA form, the CDR3 reads TGTGCCAGCAAGGACAGGCCTAGCTCTGGGGCCAACGTCCTGACTTTC. The V gene is TRBV12-3 or TRBV12-4, the J gene TRBJ2-6; 7 bases line up with TRBD1. This CDR3 is 16 amino acids long. V lost 7 bases to trimming and J lost 0 bases; unmatched junction nucleotides: 6.

The V gene is TRBV29-1, the J gene TRBJ2-7; tentative D call: TRBD1 (7 bases). This CDR3 has 14 residues. CDR1 is SQVTM and CDR2 is ANQGSEA in the germline V gene. Trimming cost V 3 bases and J 7 bases, with 19 bases left between them. The CDR3 is CSVESQGGVNEQYF. CDR3 nucleotide sequence: TGCAGCGTTGAGTCCCAGGGGGGTGTGAATGAGCAGTACTTC.

V usage is TRBV6-2 or TRBV6-3 and J usage is TRBJ1-4, with D hard to call. The V gene's germline CDR1 is MNHEY and CDR2 SVGEGT. The CDR3 runs 14 residues. V was trimmed by 0 bases and J by 5 bases, leaving 7 bases between them. The CDR3 DNA follows: TGTGCCAGCAGTTACTCGTTTCCAAATGAAAAACTGTTTTTT. As protein: CASSYSFPNEKLFF.

This clonotype occurred a few times. This chain joins TRBV6-6 and TRBJ1-2, with 7 bases fitting TRBD1. V was pared by 2 bases and J by 0 bases, with 3 bases of the junction left unmatched. The CDR3 is 15 amino acids. The germline CDR1 and CDR2 sequences are MNHNY and SVGAGI (reference sequence). CDR3 in amino acids: CASSYGTETNYGYTF. As DNA, the CDR3 is TGTGCCAGCAGTTACGGGACAGAAACTAACTATGGCTACACCTTC.

V and J are TRBV6-2 or TRBV6-3 and TRBJ2-7, with D possibly TRBD1 on 6 matching bases. Germline V gene sequence: CDR1 MNHEY, CDR2 SVGEGT. This CDR3 contains 15 residues. V lost 0 bases, J lost 4 bases, and 13 bases lay in between. The CDR3 here is CASSYSVGGVYEQYF. The CDR3 DNA is TGTGCCAGCAGTTACTCCGTAGGGGGAGTGTACGAGCAGTACTTC.

There are a few counts of this clonotype. The gene calls are TRBV7-3 and TRBJ2-4; TRBD1 is a possible D gene (6 bases). CDR1 is SGHTA, CDR2 FQGTGA, per germline. V gave up 5 bases and J gave up 8 bases, with 16 bases separating them. The CDR3 spans 14 residues. The CDR3 nucleotides are TGTGCCAGCAGCGAAAAGGGGGTTCAGGACATTCAGTACTTC. Its protein product is CASSEKGVQDIQYF.

This clonotype was counted between two and nine times. The CDR3: CASSLSRGHSYNEQFF. CDR3 in DNA: TGTGCCAGCAGCTTATCTAGGGGTCACTCCTACAATGAGCAGTTCTTC. V is TRBV7-2 and J is TRBJ2-1; D possibly corresponds to TRBD1 (5 bases). Germline CDR1 is SGHTA and CDR2 is FQGNSA. V was pared by 2 bases and J by 0 bases, with 11 bases between. The CDR3 totals 16 residues.

J is TRBJ2-7 and V is TRBV6-2 or TRBV6-3, with TRBD1 identical over 9 bases. V gave up 10 bases and J gave up 4 bases; unmatched junction bases: 11. Germline assignment: CDR1 MNHEY and CDR2 SVGEGT. The CDR3 is 14 residues long. CDR3 sequence (DNA): TGTGCCACCCTCTATCGGGGACAGGGATACGAGCAGTACTTC. Translating it yields CATLYRGQGYEQYF.

This clonotype occurred a few times. The chain combines TRBV6-2 or TRBV6-3 with TRBJ2-5, with D perhaps being TRBD1 or TRBD2 (5 bases each). Germline-derived CDR1 and CDR2 are MNHEY and SVGEGT. CDR3 length: 13 amino acids. V was shortened by 7 bases and J by 3 bases, with 12 bases between the two germline ends. In DNA form, the CDR3 reads TGTGCCAGCACTGGGGACCAGGAAGAGACCCAGTACTTC. Translation: CASTGDQEETQYF.

This clonotype has just a few counts. The chain carries TRBV20-1 and TRBJ2-4; 10 nucleotides agree with TRBD1. The CDR3 covers 15 residues. V dropped 5 bases and J dropped 9; count of bases not matched to a gene: 13. In germline, CDR1 is DFQATT, CDR2 SNEGSKA (reference sequence). In DNA form, the CDR3 reads TGCAGTGCTCAGGGGACAGGGGCTAAGTTCGGCATTCAGTACTTC. It translates to CSAQGTGAKFGIQYF.

This clonotype turned up a few times. The chain recombines TRBV6-2 or TRBV6-3 with TRBJ1-6; D is unresolved. The V gene lost 6 bases and the J gene lost 3 bases, with 18 bases spanning the gap. The CDR3 is 17 residues long. Germline lookup yields CDR1 MNHEY and CDR2 SVGEGT. CDR3 sequence: CASSYRSTAYYNSPLHF. CDR3 nucleotide sequence: TGTGCCAGCAGCTATAGGTCCACAGCCTACTATAATTCACCCCTCCACTTT.

This chain uses TRBV6-2 or TRBV6-3 with TRBJ1-5; 11 bases map to TRBD1. There are 15 residues in the CDR3. Per germline, CDR1 MNHEY and CDR2 SVGEGT. The J segment lost 5 bases and the V segment lost 2 bases, leaving 2 bases of the junction unmatched. Here the CDR3 DNA reads TGTGCCAGCAGTTACCGGACAGGGGGCGATCAGCCCCAGCATTTT. It is translated as CASSYRTGGDQPQHF.

This clonotype was observed a few times. The J gene is TRBJ2-3, the V gene TRBV20-1; either TRBD1 or TRBD2 may supply D (5 bases each). V dropped 4 bases and J dropped 0 bases, with 11 bases sitting between them. Germline assignment: CDR1 DFQATT and CDR2 SNEGSKA (reference sequence). The CDR3 spans 14 residues. CDR3 loop: CSAIRDLSTDTQYF. As DNA, the CDR3 is TGCAGTGCTATCCGGGACCTAAGCACAGATACGCAGTATTTT.